The clone carrying this T cell receptor (beta chain) was picked up many times. The germline CDR1 and CDR2 sequences are MDHEN and SYDVKM. This CDR3 is built from 15 residues. V shed 3 bases, J shed 2 bases, and the junction held 7 bases outside the gene matches. This sample is part of a study of CD8 T cells in ankylosing spondylitis. Quantitative molecular-barcoded 5'-RACE generated the TCR beta libraries. TCRdb reanalysed the 5' RACE reads using MiXCR and keeps one entry per CDR3 protein. The sample lists approximately 290,000 distinct CDR3 sequences; around 20% were seen once. The receptor comes from a female donor with ankylosing spondylitis or in good health (not recorded which). Sample: blood, either unsorted or a sorted T cell fraction (not recorded which). V and J are TRBV28 and TRBJ2-7, with TRBD2 identical over 7 bases. The CDR3 spells CASSFGGVRAYEQYF. DNA of the CDR3: TGTGCCAGCAGTTTTGGGGGGGTAAGGGCCTACGAGCAGTACTTC.